These 15 T cell receptor beta chains came from one sample sequenced in a study of T cells in Graves' hyperthyroidism and ophthalmopathy. It was RNA transcripts that yielded the amplified TCR beta CDR3 regions. The HTBI set primed first-round TCR CDR3 RT-PCR. TCRdb called the multiplex PCR reads again in MiXCR, with one record for every CDR3 protein. The repertoire holds 250,000 to 350,000 distinct CDR3 sequences, with 15% to 20% as singletons. Specimen: blood. The receptor source for this set is a woman between 55 and 75 years old with Graves' ophthalmopathy.

V is TRBV7-8 and J is TRBJ1-2, with TRBD1 matching over 8 bases. Per the germline V gene, CDR1 is SGHVS and CDR2 is FQNEAQ. The length of the CDR3 is 13 residues. The V and J ends lost 5 bases and 7 bases, in that order; junction bases with no gene match: 6. The CDR3 here is CASSKDRVTGYTF. CDR3 sequence (DNA): TGTGCCAGCAGCAAGGACAGGGTTACTGGCTACACCTTC.

This clonotype has only a few counts. This rearrangement joins TRBV6-1 to TRBJ1-3; D not certain. The V end was cut by 2 bases, the J end by 2 bases, with 13 bases between. The CDR3 spans 16 residues. Germline loops: CDR1 MNHNS, CDR2 SASEGT. The CDR3 DNA follows: TGTGCCAGCAGTGAACAATGGGGTTCTACTGGAAACACCATATATTTT. Translating it yields CASSEQWGSTGNTIYF.

The sample holds a few counts of this clonotype. V and J are TRBV6-1 and TRBJ2-5; D unclear. The V end lost 8 bases, the J end lost 3 bases, and 13 bases lay between the germline ends. This CDR3 is built from 13 residues. Germline CDR1 is MNHNS and CDR2 is SASEGT. This CDR3 reads CASSPGTKETQYF. Written as DNA, the CDR3 is TGTGCCAGCTCTCCAGGAACCAAAGAGACCCAGTACTTC.

This clonotype was found many times. V is TRBV27 and J is TRBJ1-2; D is possibly TRBD1 (6 bases). This CDR3 comprises 15 residues. V shed 3 bases and J shed 8 bases, with 19 bases lying between them. From germline, CDR1 is MNHEY and CDR2 SMNVEV (reference sequence). The CDR3 DNA follows: TGTGCCAGCAGTTTTAGTACAGGGTCGATGGGGGGCTACACCTTC. Translated, it gives CASSFSTGSMGGYTF.

This clonotype came up many times. The chain has TRBV20-1 and TRBJ2-1; 7 bases match TRBD2. The CDR3 totals 15 residues. Germline values: CDR1 DFQATT, CDR2 SNEGSKA (reference sequence). The ends lost 0 bases at V and 4 bases at J; junction bases unmatched: 6. CDR3 DNA: TGCAGTGCTAGAGAGGGCGGGAGAAGGTACAATGAGCAGTTCTTC. Encoded protein: CSAREGGRRYNEQFF.

The chain recombines TRBV6-2 or TRBV6-3 with TRBJ1-1; D not resolved. V lost 5 bases and J lost 6, with 7 bases in between. Germline CDR1 is MNHEY and CDR2 is SVGEGT. The CDR3 totals 11 residues. CDR3 sequence (DNA): TGTGCCAGCAGTCTATGGGCTGAAGCTTTCTTT. As protein: CASSLWAEAFF.

With respect to this clonotype: A single base separates this from a much larger clone, so it may be a read error. This rearrangement joins TRBV28 to TRBJ2-7; D unclear. Germline V gene sequence: CDR1 MDHEN, CDR2 SYDVKM. Trimming took off 5 bases at V and 3 bases at J, with 14 bases between the two ends. The CDR3 sequence is 14 residues long. The CDR3 nucleotides are TGTGCCAGCAGTCTGGACGACACAATCTACGAGCAGTACTTC. Translating gives CASSLDDTIYEQYF.

This clonotype showed up just a few times. The gene calls are TRBV20-1 and TRBJ1-5; tentative D call: TRBD1 (5 bases). V gave up 1 base and J gave up 1 base, with 17 bases separating them. CDR3 size: 17 residues. The germline CDR1 and CDR2 sequences are DFQATT and SNEGSKA (reference sequence). The CDR3: CSARVGPRVGSNQPQHF. CDR3 nucleotide sequence: TGCAGTGCTAGAGTGGGGCCCAGGGTGGGGAGCAATCAGCCCCAGCATTTT.

The V and J genes are TRBV27 and TRBJ1-4; TRBD1 aligns across 7 bases. Looked up from germline, CDR1 is MNHEY and CDR2 is SMNVEV (reference sequence). With V trimmed by 6 bases and J by 0 bases, 7 bases remained unmatched. The CDR3 spans 16 residues. The CDR3 DNA reads as TGTGCCAGCAGGCGGACAGGCCTTGCAACTAATGAAAAACTGTTTTTT. This translates into CASRRTGLATNEKLFF.

This clonotype was seen at least ten times. The chain links TRBV27 to TRBJ2-1, with TRBD1 matching 12 bases. The CDR3 spans 17 residues. V was pared by 0 bases and J by 6 bases, with 6 bases of the junction left unmatched. Germline lookup yields CDR1 MNHEY and CDR2 SMNVEV (reference sequence). The CDR3 loop is CASSLSPGTGGFNEQFF. DNA of the CDR3: TGTGCCAGCAGTTTATCTCCCGGGACAGGGGGCTTCAATGAGCAGTTCTTC.

The chain combines TRBV4-1 with TRBJ2-7, with TRBD2 matching 11 bases. CDR1 and CDR2 (germline): MGHRA, YSYEKL. CDR3 length equals 17 residues. The ends lost 0 bases at V and 4 bases at J; junction bases unmatched: 8. CDR3 in amino acids: CASSQDSAGLAVYEQYF. The CDR3 DNA follows: TGCGCCAGCAGCCAAGATTCCGCGGGACTAGCGGTATACGAGCAGTACTTC.

This clonotype was counted many times. The genes are TRBV5-1 and TRBJ2-7, with D possibly matching TRBD1 (7 bases). The CDR3 sequence is 15 residues long. V was clipped by 5 bases and J by 5 bases, with 20 bases between them. The V gene's germline CDR1 is SGHRS and CDR2 YFSETQ. This CDR3 reads CASSQGDPGVDEQYF. The DNA for the CDR3 is TGCGCCAGCAGTCAGGGGGATCCGGGGGTAGACGAGCAGTACTTC.

This clonotype showed up many times. The chain employs TRBV14 and TRBJ2-1, with 7 bases matching TRBD2. The ends lost 2 bases at V and 7 bases at J; junction bases unmatched: 14. CDR3 length: 17 amino acids. Germline assignment: CDR1 SGHDN and CDR2 FVKESK. The CDR3 loop reads CASSQLRTSPVRNEQFF. CDR3 sequence (DNA): TGTGCCAGCAGCCAATTACGGACTAGTCCCGTAAGGAATGAGCAGTTCTTC. The full variable domain, in which reference TRBV14 and TRBJ2-1 provide the parts outside the CDR3, is EAGVTQFPSHSVIEKGQTVTLRCDPISGHDNLYWYRRVMGKEIKFLLHFVKESKQDESGMPNNRFLAERTGGTYSTLKVQPAELEDSGVYFCASSQLRTSPVRNEQFFGPGTRLTVL.

This clonotype was picked up many times. The genes are TRBV20-1 and TRBJ2-1, with TRBD2 identical over 13 bases. Per the germline V gene, CDR1 is DFQATT and CDR2 is SNEGSKA (reference sequence). The CDR3 totals 16 residues. The V segment lost 1 base and the J segment 9 bases; nucleotides outside the gene matches: 9. The CDR3 is CSARGWTSGGLGEQFF. The CDR3 bases are TGCAGTGCTAGAGGTTGGACTAGCGGGGGCCTGGGTGAGCAGTTCTTC.

This clonotype was picked up a small number of times. The gene calls are TRBV9 and TRBJ2-1; 13 nucleotides agree with TRBD2. The V gene's germline CDR1 is SGDLS and CDR2 YYNGEE. The CDR3 contains 18 residues. The V segment lost 1 base and the J segment 7 bases; nucleotides outside the gene matches: 11. CDR3 sequence: CASSVSPTGTSGKNEQFF. For the CDR3, the DNA is TGTGCCAGCAGCGTAAGCCCAACCGGGACTAGCGGGAAGAATGAGCAGTTCTTC.